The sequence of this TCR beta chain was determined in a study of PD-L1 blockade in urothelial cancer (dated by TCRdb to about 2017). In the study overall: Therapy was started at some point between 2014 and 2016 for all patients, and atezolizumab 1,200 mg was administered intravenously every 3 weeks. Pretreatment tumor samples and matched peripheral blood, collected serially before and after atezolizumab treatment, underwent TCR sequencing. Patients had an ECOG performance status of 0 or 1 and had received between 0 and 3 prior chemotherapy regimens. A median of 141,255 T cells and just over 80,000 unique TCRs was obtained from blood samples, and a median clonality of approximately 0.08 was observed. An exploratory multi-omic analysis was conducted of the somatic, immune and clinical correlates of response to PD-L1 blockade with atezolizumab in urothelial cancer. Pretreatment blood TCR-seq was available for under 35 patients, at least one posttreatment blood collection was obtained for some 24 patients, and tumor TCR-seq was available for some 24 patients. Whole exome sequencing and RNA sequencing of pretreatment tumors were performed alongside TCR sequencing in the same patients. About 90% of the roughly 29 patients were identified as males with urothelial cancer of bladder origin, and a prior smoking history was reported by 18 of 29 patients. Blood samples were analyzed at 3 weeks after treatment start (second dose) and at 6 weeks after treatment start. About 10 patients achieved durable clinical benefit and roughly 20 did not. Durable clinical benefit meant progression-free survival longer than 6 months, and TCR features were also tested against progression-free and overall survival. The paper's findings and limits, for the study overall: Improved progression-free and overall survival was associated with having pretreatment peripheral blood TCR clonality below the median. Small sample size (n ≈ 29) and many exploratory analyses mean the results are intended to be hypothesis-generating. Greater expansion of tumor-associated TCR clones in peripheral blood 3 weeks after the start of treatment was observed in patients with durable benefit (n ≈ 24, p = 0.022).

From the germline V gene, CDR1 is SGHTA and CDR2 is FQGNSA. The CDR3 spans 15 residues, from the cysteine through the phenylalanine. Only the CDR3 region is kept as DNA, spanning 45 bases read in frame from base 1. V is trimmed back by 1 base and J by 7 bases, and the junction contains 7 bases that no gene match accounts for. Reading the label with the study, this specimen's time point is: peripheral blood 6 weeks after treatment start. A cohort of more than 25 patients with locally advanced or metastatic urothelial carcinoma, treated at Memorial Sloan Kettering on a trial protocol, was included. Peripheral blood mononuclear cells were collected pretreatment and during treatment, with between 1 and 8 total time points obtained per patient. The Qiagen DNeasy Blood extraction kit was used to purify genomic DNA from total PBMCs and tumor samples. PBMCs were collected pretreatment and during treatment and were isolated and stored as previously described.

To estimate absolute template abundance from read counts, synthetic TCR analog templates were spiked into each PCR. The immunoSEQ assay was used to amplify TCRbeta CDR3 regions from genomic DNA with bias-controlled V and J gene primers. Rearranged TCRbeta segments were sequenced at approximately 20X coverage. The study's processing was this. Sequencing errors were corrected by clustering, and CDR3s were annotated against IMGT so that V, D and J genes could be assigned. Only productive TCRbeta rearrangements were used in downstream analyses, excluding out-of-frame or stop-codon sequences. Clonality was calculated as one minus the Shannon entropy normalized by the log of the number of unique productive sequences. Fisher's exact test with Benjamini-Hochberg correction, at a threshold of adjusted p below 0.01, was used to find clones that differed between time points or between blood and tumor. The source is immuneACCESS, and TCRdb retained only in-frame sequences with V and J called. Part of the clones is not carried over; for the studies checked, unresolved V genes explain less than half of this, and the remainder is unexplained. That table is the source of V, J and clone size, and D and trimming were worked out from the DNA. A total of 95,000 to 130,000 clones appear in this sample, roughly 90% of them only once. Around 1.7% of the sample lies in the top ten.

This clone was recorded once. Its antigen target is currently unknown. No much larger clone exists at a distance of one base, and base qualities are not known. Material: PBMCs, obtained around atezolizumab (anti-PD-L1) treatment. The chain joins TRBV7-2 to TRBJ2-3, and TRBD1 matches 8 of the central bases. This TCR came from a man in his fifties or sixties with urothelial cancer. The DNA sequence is TGTGCCAGCAGCTTAGTGGGAACAGGGGGGAATACGCAGTATTTT. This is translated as CASSLVGTGGNTQYF. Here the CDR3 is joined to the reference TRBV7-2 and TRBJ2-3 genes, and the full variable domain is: GAGVSQSPSNKVTEKGKDVELRCDPISGHTALYWYRQSLGQGLEFLIYFQGNSAPDKSGLPSDRFSAERTGGSVSTLTIQRTQQEDSAVYLCASSLVGTGGNTQYFGPGTRLTVL.